This section outlines one T cell receptor beta chain sequence together with its context. Its antigen is unidentified. Germline CDR1 is SGHVS and CDR2 is FNYEAQ. The CDR3 consists of 16 residues. Amplification used two nested PCRs: around 17 cycles, then 9 cycles, on TCRalpha/TCRbeta cDNA. One entry per CDR3 protein, without DNA, is what TCRdb gives after re-calling the 5' RACE reads. This sample's table reports around 220,000 distinct CDR3 sequences. The data belong to a study of monozygotic twins with inflammatory bowel disease. Broader study findings: Clonotype sharing was lower in IBD patients than healthy twins, most markedly with disease activity.

The sample taken for sequencing was blood. The V call is TRBV7-6, the J call TRBJ2-7; the TRBD1 assignment by TCRdb is unverifiable without DNA. The sequence derives from a human donor with ulcerative colitis or Crohn's disease, or a healthy co-twin of an affected twin (not recorded which). Here the CDR3 reads CASSSARDRVGYEQYF.